The 9 T cell receptor beta chains listed next were all sequenced from one sample in a study of blood T cells in healthy people across ages (dated by TCRdb to 2015 to 2017). The library was prepared using 5' RACE. Reads for this sample came from an Illumina HiSeq 2500. A second about 7 to 11 cycle PCR used a sample-barcoded 5' primer and a J-beta primer mix. TCRdb reworked the public reads: Q25 trimming with fastp, MiXCR clone assembly, productive beta chains retained. Under each unique CDR3 protein, matching rows form one entry showing the most common genes and DNA. The sample table records 950,000 to 1,200,000 distinct CDR3 sequences; more than 30% of these occur just once. The top ten clones comprise roughly 14% of the sample. The sequenced material came from blood. Source of these receptors: a young man in good health.

The CDR3 nucleotides read TGTGCCAGCAGCAAATTATATTGGGCAGGGGAAGCGGTCTACGAGCAGTACTTC. Translated, it gives CASSKLYWAGEAVYEQYF. The chain uses TRBV21-1 and TRBJ2-7; whether TRBD1, the table's D call, matches the DNA was not checked. TRBV21-1 is a documented pseudogene. CDR3 length: 18 amino acids.

The sample holds many counts of this clonotype. The V gene is TRBV5-1, the J gene TRBJ1-4, with D hard to call. With 5 bases removed from V and 0 bases from J, the gap between germline ends came to 11 bases. CDR1 is SGHRS, CDR2 YFSETQ, per germline. CDR3 length: 15 residues. The CDR3 spells CASRRDGATNEKLFF. The CDR3 bases are TGCGCCAGCAGACGCGACGGGGCAACTAATGAAAAACTGTTTTTT.

Comment on this clonotype: A single base is all that separates this from a far larger clone, so a read error is likely. This CDR3 is CANSQVGETQYF. CDR3 in DNA: TGTGCCAACAGCCAAGTGGGCGAGACCCAGTACTTC. The gene calls are TRBV14 and TRBJ2-5; no clear D. This CDR3 spans 12 amino acids. Germline CDR1 reads SGHDN; CDR2 reads FVKESK. Full variable domain (rest looked up from reference TRBV14 and TRBJ2-5): EAGVTQFPSHSVIEKGQTVTLRCDPISGHDNLYWYRRVMGKEIKFLLHFVKESKQDESGMPNNRFLAERTGGTYSTLKVQPAELEDSGVYFCANSQVGETQYFGPGTRLLVL.

This clonotype was observed a handful of times. The chain links TRBV2 to TRBJ2-7; D possibly corresponds to TRBD2 (5 bases). The ends were cut back, 7 bases at V and 0 bases at J, with 13 bases in the middle. The CDR3 length is 14 residues. Germline CDR1 is SNHLY and CDR2 is FYNNEI. DNA for the CDR3: TGTGCCAGCACCCTGGACTTAACCTCCTACGAGCAGTACTTC. Translating it yields CASTLDLTSYEQYF.

The chain couples TRBV29-1 to TRBJ1-2; no reliable D call. From germline, CDR1 is SQVTM and CDR2 ANQGSEA. The CDR3 is 12 amino acids. The V end was cut by 5 bases, the J end by 2 bases, with 9 bases between. The CDR3 nucleotides read TGCAGCGTTCTGGGTGCGAACTATGGCTACACCTTC. It codes for CSVLGANYGYTF. The full variable domain, rest sourced from reference TRBV29-1 and TRBJ1-2, is SAVISQKPSRDICQRGTSLTIQCQVDSQVTMMFWYRQQPGQSLTLIATANQGSEATYESGFVIDKFPISRPNLTFSTLTVSNMSPEDSSIYLCSVLGANYGYTFGSGTRLTVV.

The chain links TRBV3-1 to TRBJ1-2; TRBD1 matches 7 bases. J was trimmed by 5 bases and V by 1 base; bases with no gene match: 10. The CDR3 length is 16 residues. Germline lookup yields CDR1 LGHDT and CDR2 YNNKEL (reference sequence). This CDR3 is CASSQVPGGTLYGYTF. Here the CDR3 DNA reads TGTGCCAGCAGCCAAGTCCCAGGGGGGACTCTATATGGCTACACCTTC.

The genes are TRBV10-3 and TRBJ1-2, with D unclear. CDR1 and CDR2 from the germline V gene are ENHRY and SYGVKD. V was clipped by 6 bases and J by 2 bases, with 10 bases between them. The CDR3 length is 13 residues. The CDR3 nucleotides are TGTGCCATCAGCGATGACACGAACTATGGCTACACCTTC. It is translated as CAISDDTNYGYTF.

The chain carries TRBV14 and TRBJ1-1; unclear D gene. Germline V lookup: CDR1 SGHDN, CDR2 FVKESK. The CDR3 loop spans 15 amino acids. V lost 5 bases, J lost 1 base, and 14 bases lay in between. CDR3 DNA sequence: TGTGCCAGCAGCGGACCACGGGCCCCGAACACTGAAGCTTTCTTT. This codes for CASSGPRAPNTEAFF. Full variable domain (missing parts from reference TRBV14 and TRBJ1-1): EAGVTQFPSHSVIEKGQTVTLRCDPISGHDNLYWYRRVMGKEIKFLLHFVKESKQDESGMPNNRFLAERTGGTYSTLKVQPAELEDSGVYFCASSGPRAPNTEAFFGQGTRLTVV.

The CDR3 DNA sequence: TGCGCCAGCAGGTTCAGGACTAGCGGGGGAGATGAGCAGTTCTTC. Amino acids: CASRFRTSGGDEQFF. This chain uses TRBV4-3 with TRBJ2-1, with TRBD2 identical over 13 bases. The CDR3 is 15 amino acids. V lost 6 bases and J lost 8; bases outside the gene matches: 7. CDR1 and CDR2 from the germline V gene are LGHNA and YSLEER.